Presented here are 15 T cell receptor beta chains from one specimen sequenced in a study of ipilimumab plus nivolumab after autologous stem cell transplantation. Clones were sequenced by immunoSEQ multiplex PCR, and TCRdb holds only the in-frame ones, with some missing. The sample has 15,000 to 20,000 clones, 70% to 90% seen once. Source: PBMCs, taken in a trial of ipilimumab plus nivolumab as post-transplant consolidation. Source of these receptors: a male donor with diffuse large B-cell lymphoma.

This clone appeared once. The junction shows a germline mismatch at one end, possibly a read error. The V call is TRBV7-7, the J call TRBJ2-7; 8 bases map to TRBD1. The CDR3 is 14 amino acids. Germline CDR1 SSHAT, CDR2 FNYEAQ (reference sequence). The CDR3: CASSLNQGANEQYF. CDR3 DNA sequence: TGTGCTAGCAGCTTAAATCAGGGGGCAAACGAGCAGTACTTC.

This chain uses TRBV2 with TRBJ2-7; 7 nucleotides align to TRBD1. V was clipped by 6 bases and J by 5 bases; unmatched bases: 7. The CDR3 runs 13 residues. Germline V gives CDR1 SNHLY, CDR2 FYNNEI. CDR3 sequence (DNA): TGTGCCAGCAGCAGGGGGTGGGGCGACGAGCAGTACTTC. Translated: CASSRGWGDEQYF.

This clone was seen more than once but under ten times. This rearrangement joins TRBV7-3 to TRBJ1-1; possible D gene TRBD1, 5 bases. The germline V gene has CDR1 SGHTA and CDR2 FQGTGA. The V end lost 6 bases, the J end lost 5 bases, and 7 bases lay between the germline ends. The CDR3 has 11 residues. CDR3 in amino acids: CASRGTTEAFF. For the CDR3, the DNA is TGTGCCAGCAGAGGGACGACTGAAGCTTTCTTT. The full variable domain, its missing parts supplied by reference TRBV7-3 and TRBJ1-1, is GAGVSQTPSNKVTEKGKYVELRCDPISGHTALYWYRQSLGQGPEFLIYFQGTGAADDSGLPNDRFFAVRPEGSVSTLKIQRTERGDSAVYLCASRGTTEAFFGQGTRLTVV.

The rearrangement joins TRBV15 to TRBJ1-5; a weak D match, TRBD1 (5 bases). V shed 4 bases and J shed 2 bases, with 15 bases lying between them. CDR3 length: 16 residues. Germline CDR1 reads LNHNV; CDR2 reads YYDKDF (reference sequence). CDR3 in DNA: TGTGCCACCAGCATTCGGGGACTGAGGGGCAATCAGCCCCAGCATTTT. Its translation: CATSIRGLRGNQPQHF. The full variable domain, completed using reference TRBV15 and TRBJ1-5, is DAMVIQNPRYQVTQFGKPVTLSCSQTLNHNVMYWYQQKSSQAPKLLFHYYDKDFNNEADTPDNFQSRRPNTSFCFLDIRSPGLGDTAMYLCATSIRGLRGNQPQHFGDGTRLSIL.

This clone was detected once. V usage is TRBV4-3 and J usage is TRBJ1-1; tentatively, D is TRBD1 (5 bases). The CDR3 runs 15 residues. V was trimmed by 0 bases and J by 4 bases, leaving 12 bases between them. Germline V gene lookup returns CDR1 LGHNA and CDR2 YSLEER. The chain's CDR3 is CASSQDSGRGTEAFF. Written as DNA, the CDR3 is TGCGCCAGCAGCCAAGATTCAGGGCGGGGCACTGAAGCTTTCTTT.

V is TRBV18 and J is TRBJ1-5, with D maybe TRBD1 (6 bases). The CDR3 totals 14 residues. V was shortened by 3 bases and J by 7 bases, with 13 bases between the two germline ends. Germline lookup yields CDR1 KGHSH and CDR2 LQKENI. CDR3 DNA sequence: TGTGCCAGCTCACCGGCAGCCGGGGGCCAGCCCCAGCATTTT. This encodes CASSPAAGGQPQHF.

V and J are TRBV18 and TRBJ1-1; D is ambiguous. Germline values: CDR1 KGHSH, CDR2 LQKENI. Trimming took 4 bases from V and 3 from J, leaving 21 bases between them. The CDR3 runs to 17 residues. In DNA form, the CDR3 reads TGTGCCAGCTCACGGGTCTTAGTTAGGGCTGAGGACACTGAAGCTTTCTTT. Amino acids: CASSRVLVRAEDTEAFF. Combining the CDR3 with reference TRBV18 and TRBJ1-1 gives the whole variable domain NAGVMQNPRHLVRRRGQEARLRCSPMKGHSHVYWYRQLPEEGLKFMVYLQKENIIDESGMPKERFSAEFPKEGPSILRIQQVVRGDSAAYFCASSRVLVRAEDTEAFFGQGTRLTVV.

The CDR3 here is CASSTPGLAGLEQYF. The CDR3 coding sequence is TGTGCCAGCAGCACGCCGGGACTAGCGGGACTCGAGCAGTACTTC. This sequence joins TRBV7-2 and TRBJ2-7, with 13 bases identical to TRBD2. V trimming: 5 bases; J trimming: 6 bases; junction bases outside the gene matches: 7. Looked up from germline, CDR1 is SGHTA and CDR2 is FQGNSA. This CDR3 has 15 amino acids.

CDR3 nucleotides: TGTGCCAGCAGTTACGCGTTCGGGACTAGCGTAAATGAGCAGTTCTTC. This codes for CASSYAFGTSVNEQFF. V gene TRBV6-6 combines with J gene TRBJ2-1; 10 nucleotides line up with TRBD2. V shed 2 bases and J 7 bases; nucleotides not matched to a gene: 8. The CDR3 extends over 16 amino acids. Per germline, CDR1 MNHNY and CDR2 SVGAGI (reference sequence).

The chain recombines TRBV11-1 with TRBJ1-1; no firm D call. From germline, CDR1 is SGHAT and CDR2 FQDESV (reference sequence). This CDR3 is built from 14 residues. V shed 3 bases and J shed 4 bases, with 12 bases lying between them. The DNA of the CDR3 is TGTGCCAGCAGCTTCCGGGCCGAGGGCACTGAAGCTTTCTTT. It yields the protein CASSFRAEGTEAFF.

The V call is TRBV29-1, the J call TRBJ2-1; TRBD2 aligns across 14 bases. The CDR3 extends over 16 amino acids. From germline, CDR1 is SQVTM and CDR2 ANQGSEA. V lost 6 bases, J lost 0 bases, and 4 bases stayed unmatched. The CDR3 sequence: CSVWTSGGYSYNEQFF. Written as DNA, the CDR3 is TGCAGCGTATGGACTAGCGGGGGGTACTCCTACAATGAGCAGTTCTTC.

Note on this clone: Its ends do not fully match the called genes, so a read error is possible. V and J are TRBV10-1 and TRBJ1-2; D gene uncertain. Germline V gene sequence: CDR1 WNHNN, CDR2 SYGVQD (reference sequence). CDR3 length equals 15 residues. CDR3 sequence: CASSHTTRSRKTYGF. Written as DNA, the CDR3 is TGCGCCAGCAGTCATACAACAAGATCGCGAAAGACCTATGGCTTC.

This clone has only one observation. The chain joins TRBV10-1 to TRBJ2-7, with 8 positions matching TRBD1. Germline V gene sequence: CDR1 WNHNN, CDR2 SYGVQD (reference sequence). The CDR3 runs to 15 residues. Trimming took 8 bases from V and 5 from J; bases not matched to a gene: 14. The CDR3, as DNA: TGCGCCAGCGGGAAAGCCGGGGACAGGAGGGACGAGCAGTACTTC. Translated: CASGKAGDRRDEQYF.

The rearrangement uses TRBV9 and TRBJ1-6, with a possible D match to TRBD1 (5 bases). The CDR3 totals 14 residues. In germline, CDR1 is SGDLS, CDR2 YYNGEE. The V gene lost 4 bases and the J gene lost 7 bases, with 12 bases spanning the gap. The DNA for the CDR3 is TGTGCCAGCAGCCCCCGTGGGGCCAATTCACCCCTCCACTTT. Encoded protein: CASSPRGANSPLHF.

The gene calls are TRBV2 and TRBJ2-2, with no clear D. Between the trimmed V and J ends, which lost 5 bases and 6 bases, there was a span of 10 bases. CDR3 length: 13 residues. The germline V gene has CDR1 SNHLY and CDR2 FYNNEI. Here the CDR3 DNA reads TGTGCCAGCAGTCAGACCTGGGCCGGGGAGCTGTTTTTT. This encodes CASSQTWAGELFF.